One sample yielded the 11 T cell receptor beta chains listed below, sequenced in a study of blood T cell repertoires in COVID-19. Profiling relied on immunoSEQ multiplex PCR, and the TCRdb table lists in-frame clones only, not all of them. This sample carries about 39,000 clones, 84% of them seen once, and the ten largest clones take more than 14%. What was sequenced was peripheral blood. The receptor source for this set is a man aged 45-60 years with active or convalescent COVID-19.

This chain links TRBV11-2 with TRBJ1-2; a weak D match, TRBD1 (5 bases). This CDR3 contains 13 residues. Trimming stripped 1 base from V and 8 bases from J, with 11 bases between. Germline V CDR1 and CDR2: SGHAT, FQNNGV. The DNA for the CDR3 is TGTGCCAGCAGCTTAGTGGGGGGTGGCGGCTACACCTTC. It encodes CASSLVGGGGYTF.

The chain employs TRBV7-9 and TRBJ1-4; 10 positions match TRBD1. This CDR3 has 14 residues. Germline CDR1 and CDR2: SEHNR and FQNEAQ (reference sequence). V shed 3 bases, J shed 8 bases, and the junction held 3 bases outside the gene matches. The CDR3, as DNA: TGTGCCAGCAGCTTGGGACAGGGGTGGGAAAAACTGTTTTTT. Protein sequence: CASSLGQGWEKLFF.

This clone was seen more than once but under ten times. V usage is TRBV6-6 and J usage is TRBJ2-2; 9 bases fit TRBD1. Trimming at V came to 10 bases and at J to 4 bases, leaving 13 bases not matched to a gene. The germline V gene has CDR1 MNHNY and CDR2 SVGAGI (reference sequence). The CDR3 has 16 residues. The CDR3 sequence: CATNLDRGGGTGELFF. CDR3 sequence (DNA): TGTGCCACAAACCTAGACAGGGGGGGTGGCACCGGGGAGCTGTTTTTT.

CDR3 in amino acids: CASSQGGNTGELFF. The CDR3 DNA follows: TGTGCCAGCAGCCAAGGGGGCAACACCGGGGAGCTGTTTTTT. The chain couples TRBV6-2 or TRBV6-3 to TRBJ2-2, with 7 positions matching TRBD1. CDR1 and CDR2 (germline): MNHEY, SVGEGT. The CDR3 runs 14 residues. Trimming at V came to 6 bases and at J to 2 bases, leaving 3 bases not matched to a gene.

This clone qualifies as medium-sized. The V and J genes are TRBV7-9 and TRBJ1-1, with 8 bases aligning to TRBD1. V was pared by 2 bases and J by 2 bases, with 4 bases of the junction left unmatched. Germline-derived CDR1 and CDR2 are SEHNR and FQNEAQ (reference sequence). This CDR3 has 15 residues. The CDR3 DNA reads TGTGCCAGCAGCTTAAGGGACAGGCAAAACACTGAAGCTTTCTTT. Its protein is CASSLRDRQNTEAFF.

The chain carries TRBV7-8 and TRBJ2-3; 7 bases fit TRBD1. Germline CDR1 is SGHVS and CDR2 is FQNEAQ. After removal of 6 bases from V and 7 bases from J, the junction contained 7 bases not matched to a gene. CDR3 length equals 13 residues. In DNA form, the CDR3 reads TGTGCCAGCAGGCGACGACAGGGAAATACGCAGTATTTT. It translates to CASRRRQGNTQYF.

This chain links TRBV6-2 or TRBV6-3 with TRBJ2-2, with unresolved D. Between the trimmed V and J ends, which lost 6 bases and 3 bases, there was a span of 5 bases. This CDR3 is 12 amino acids long. CDR1 MNHEY and CDR2 SVGEGT come from the germline V gene. The CDR3 DNA sequence: TGTGCCAGCAGCAGCGACACCGGGGAGCTGTTTTTT. This translates into CASSSDTGELFF.

This chain connects TRBV19 to TRBJ1-2, with D tentatively TRBD1 (6 bases). Germline CDR1 is LNHDA and CDR2 is SQIVND (reference sequence). The V and J ends lost 5 bases and 3 bases respectively, with 13 bases between them. The CDR3 extends over 14 amino acids. This CDR3 reads CASSEDSDHYGYTF. The CDR3 DNA is TGTGCCAGTAGTGAGGACAGCGACCACTATGGCTACACCTTC.

CDR3 DNA: TGCGCCAGCAGCGCGGGGACTAGCGGGGGGGCGTACAATGAGCAGTTCTTC. It specifies CASSAGTSGGAYNEQFF. The rearrangement uses TRBV5-1 and TRBJ2-1; 16 nucleotides align to TRBD2. CDR3 length: 17 amino acids. After removal of 4 bases from V and 4 bases from J, the junction contained 5 bases not matched to a gene. Germline V CDR1 and CDR2: SGHRS, YFSETQ.

The V gene is TRBV12-3 or TRBV12-4, the J gene TRBJ1-1; D ambiguous. V was clipped by 0 bases and J by 3 bases, with 5 bases between them. CDR3 size: 13 residues. CDR3 sequence: CASSLAADTEAFF. CDR3 sequence (DNA): TGTGCCAGCAGTTTAGCGGCAGACACTGAAGCTTTCTTT.

CDR3 DNA: TGTGCCAGCAGCTTAGGGCTAGCGGGGGGAGCCTACAATGAGCAGTTCTTC. Translation: CASSLGLAGGAYNEQFF. This chain connects TRBV11-3 to TRBJ2-1; 11 bases agree with TRBD2. CDR1 and CDR2 from the germline V gene are SGHNT and YENEEA. V lost 1 base to trimming and J lost 2 bases; unmatched junction nucleotides: 4. This CDR3 comprises 17 residues. The full variable domain, with the rest looked up from reference TRBV11-3 and TRBJ2-1, is EAGVVQSPRYKIIEKKQPVAFWCNPISGHNTLYWYLQNLGQGPELLIRYENEEAVDDSQLPKDRFSAERLKGVDSTLKIQPAELGDSAVYLCASSLGLAGGAYNEQFFGPGTRLTVL.